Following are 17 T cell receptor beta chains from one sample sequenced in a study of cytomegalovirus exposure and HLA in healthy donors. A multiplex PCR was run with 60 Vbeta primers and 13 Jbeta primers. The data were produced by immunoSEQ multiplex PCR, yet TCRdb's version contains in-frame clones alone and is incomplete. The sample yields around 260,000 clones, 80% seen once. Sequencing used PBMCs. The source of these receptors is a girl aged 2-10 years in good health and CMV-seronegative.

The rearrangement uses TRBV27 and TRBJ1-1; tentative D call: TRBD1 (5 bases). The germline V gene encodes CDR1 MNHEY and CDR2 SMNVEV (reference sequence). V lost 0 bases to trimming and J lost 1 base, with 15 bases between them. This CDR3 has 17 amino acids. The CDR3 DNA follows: TGTGCCAGCAGTTTATCGTTTTCAGGGTTAAGGAACACTGAAGCTTTCTTT. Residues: CASSLSFSGLRNTEAFF.

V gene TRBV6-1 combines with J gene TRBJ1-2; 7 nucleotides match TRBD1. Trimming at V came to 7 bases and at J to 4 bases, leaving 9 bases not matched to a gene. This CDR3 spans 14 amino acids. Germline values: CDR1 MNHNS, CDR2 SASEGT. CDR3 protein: CASNQPQGSYGYTF. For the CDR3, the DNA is TGTGCCAGCAACCAACCACAGGGGTCCTATGGCTACACCTTC.

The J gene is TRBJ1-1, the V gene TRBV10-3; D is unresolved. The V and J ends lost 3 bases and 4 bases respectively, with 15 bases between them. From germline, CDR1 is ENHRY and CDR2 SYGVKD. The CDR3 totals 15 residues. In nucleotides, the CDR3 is TGTGCCATCAGTGAACCGGACGGGATGGGCACTGAAGCTTTCTTT. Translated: CAISEPDGMGTEAFF.

CDR3: CASSPSLEARAQYF. CDR3 nucleotides: TGTGCCAGCAGCCCATCGTTGGAGGCGCGGGCGCAGTATTTT. The V call is TRBV7-7, the J call TRBJ2-3; D may be TRBD2 (5 bases). Per germline, CDR1 SSHAT and CDR2 FNYEAQ (reference sequence). The CDR3 contains 14 residues. Trimming took 5 bases from V and 10 from J, leaving 19 bases between them.

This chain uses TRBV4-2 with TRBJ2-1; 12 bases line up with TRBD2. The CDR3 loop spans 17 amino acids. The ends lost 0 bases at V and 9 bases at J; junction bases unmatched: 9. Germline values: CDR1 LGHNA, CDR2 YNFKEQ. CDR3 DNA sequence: TGTGCCAGCAGCCAAGACTCGACTAGCGGGAGTCCCGGTGAGCAGTTCTTC. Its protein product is CASSQDSTSGSPGEQFF.

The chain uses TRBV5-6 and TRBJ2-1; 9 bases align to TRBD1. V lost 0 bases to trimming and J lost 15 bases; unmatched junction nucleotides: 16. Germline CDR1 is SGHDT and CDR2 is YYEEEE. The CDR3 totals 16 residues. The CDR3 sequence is CASSLESGTGILRRFF. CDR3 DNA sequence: TGTGCCAGCAGCTTGGAGTCCGGGACAGGGATTTTACGTCGGTTCTTC.

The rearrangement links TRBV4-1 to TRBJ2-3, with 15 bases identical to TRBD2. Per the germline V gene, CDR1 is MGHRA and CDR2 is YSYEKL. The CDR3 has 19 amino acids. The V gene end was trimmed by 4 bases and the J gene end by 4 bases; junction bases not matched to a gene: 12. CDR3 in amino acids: CASSPTRTSGGALPDTQYF. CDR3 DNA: TGCGCCAGCAGCCCAACTCGGACTAGCGGGGGGGCCCTGCCAGATACGCAGTATTTT.

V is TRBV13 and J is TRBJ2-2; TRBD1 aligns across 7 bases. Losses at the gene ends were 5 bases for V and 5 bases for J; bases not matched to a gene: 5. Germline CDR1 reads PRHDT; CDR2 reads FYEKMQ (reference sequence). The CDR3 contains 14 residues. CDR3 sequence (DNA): TGTGCCAGCAGCGACAGGGTAAAAACCGGGGAGCTGTTTTTT. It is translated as CASSDRVKTGELFF.

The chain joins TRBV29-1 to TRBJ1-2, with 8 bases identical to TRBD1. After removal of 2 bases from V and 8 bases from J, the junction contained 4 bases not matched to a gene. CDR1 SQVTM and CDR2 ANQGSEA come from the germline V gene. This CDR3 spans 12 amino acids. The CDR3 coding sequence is TGCAGCGTTGAATCAGGGGGCCAGGGCTACACCTTC. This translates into CSVESGGQGYTF.

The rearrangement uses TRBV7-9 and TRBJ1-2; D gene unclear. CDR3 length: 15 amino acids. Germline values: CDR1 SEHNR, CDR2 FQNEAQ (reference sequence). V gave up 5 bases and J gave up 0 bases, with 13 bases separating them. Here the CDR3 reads CASSITTGSNYGYTF. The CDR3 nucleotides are TGTGCCAGCAGCATAACGACCGGGTCTAACTATGGCTACACCTTC.

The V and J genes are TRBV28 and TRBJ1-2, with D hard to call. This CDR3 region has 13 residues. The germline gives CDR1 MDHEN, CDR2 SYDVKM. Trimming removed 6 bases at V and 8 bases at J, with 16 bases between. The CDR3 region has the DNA TGTGCCAGCAGCTCGGGGAACAGTCGGGGCTACACCTTC. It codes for CASSSGNSRGYTF.

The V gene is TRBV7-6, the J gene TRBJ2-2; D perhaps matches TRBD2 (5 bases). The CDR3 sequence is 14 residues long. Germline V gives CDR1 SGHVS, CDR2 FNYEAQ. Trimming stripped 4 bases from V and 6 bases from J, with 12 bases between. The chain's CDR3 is CASSSGIGAGELFF. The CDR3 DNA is TGTGCCAGCAGCTCCGGGATCGGCGCCGGGGAGCTGTTTTTT.

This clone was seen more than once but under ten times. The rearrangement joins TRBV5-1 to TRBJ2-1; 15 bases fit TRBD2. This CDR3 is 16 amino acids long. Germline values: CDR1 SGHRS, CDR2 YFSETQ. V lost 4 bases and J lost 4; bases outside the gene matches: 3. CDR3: CASSPGLAGGYNEQFF. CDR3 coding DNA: TGCGCCAGCAGCCCGGGACTAGCGGGGGGTTACAATGAGCAGTTCTTC.

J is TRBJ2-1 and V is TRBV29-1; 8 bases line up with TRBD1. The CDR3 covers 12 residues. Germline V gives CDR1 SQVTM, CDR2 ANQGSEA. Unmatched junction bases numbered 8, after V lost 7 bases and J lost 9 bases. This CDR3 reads CSEIGQGSEQFF. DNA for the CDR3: TGCAGCGAAATTGGACAGGGAAGTGAGCAGTTCTTC.

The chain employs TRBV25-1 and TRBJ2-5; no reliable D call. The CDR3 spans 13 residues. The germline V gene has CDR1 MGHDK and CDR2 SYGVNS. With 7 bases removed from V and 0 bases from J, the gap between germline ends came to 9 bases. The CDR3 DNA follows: TGTGCCAGCATTGGGCCGTACCAAGAGACCCAGTACTTC. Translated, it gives CASIGPYQETQYF.

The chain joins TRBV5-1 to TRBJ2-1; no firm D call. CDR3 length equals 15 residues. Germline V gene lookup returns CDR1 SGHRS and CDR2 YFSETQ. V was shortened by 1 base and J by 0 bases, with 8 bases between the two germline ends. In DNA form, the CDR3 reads TGCGCCAGCAGCTTGTCTAGGTCCTCCTACAATGAGCAGTTCTTC. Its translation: CASSLSRSSYNEQFF.

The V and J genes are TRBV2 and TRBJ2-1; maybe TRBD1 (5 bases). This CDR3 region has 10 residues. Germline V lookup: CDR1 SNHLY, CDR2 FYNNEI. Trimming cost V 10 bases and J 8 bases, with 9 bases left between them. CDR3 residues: CATQGYEQFF. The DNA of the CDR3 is TGTGCCACGCAGGGTTATGAGCAGTTCTTC.